At least ten counts were recorded for the clone carrying this T cell receptor beta chain. The CDR3 totals 13 residues. Germline CDR1 and CDR2: MNHEY and SMNVEV (reference sequence). The germline V and J ends were trimmed by 5 bases and 8 bases, with 15 bases remaining between them. Among the exclusions were patients with other autoimmune diseases, uncontrolled infections, pregnancy or lactation. Diagnosis relied on clinical symptoms, serum thyroxine, TRAb, thyroid ultrasound and orbital computed tomography. The PBMC fraction was derived from around 9.4 ml of fresh peripheral blood. The record originates from a study of Graves' ophthalmopathy and Graves' hyperthyroidism. TCR beta CDR3 amplification used RNA transcripts. First-round RT-PCR relied on HTBI primers, and a second-round multiplex PCR came next. Each CDR3 protein is one row after TCRdb ran MiXCR on the multiplex PCR reads. The table has hundreds of thousands of distinct CDR3 sequences, around 20% seen once.

Material: peripheral blood. The sequence derives from a woman aged 18-29 years with stable Graves' hyperthyroidism. V is TRBV27 and J is TRBJ1-2; unclear D gene. The CDR3 loop is CASSLTRTGGYTF. The CDR3 region has the DNA TGTGCCAGCAGTCTCACTCGGACGGGGGGCTACACCTTC.